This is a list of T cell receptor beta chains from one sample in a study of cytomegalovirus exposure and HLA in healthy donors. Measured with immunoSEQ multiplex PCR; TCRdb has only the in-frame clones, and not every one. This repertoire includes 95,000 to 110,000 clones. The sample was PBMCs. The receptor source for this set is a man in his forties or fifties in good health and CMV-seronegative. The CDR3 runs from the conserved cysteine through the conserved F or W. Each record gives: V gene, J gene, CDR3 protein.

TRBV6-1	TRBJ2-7	CASSEAGGKQYF
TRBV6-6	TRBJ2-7	CASSPYRESGEQYF
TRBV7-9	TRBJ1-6	CASSLDTRTGNSPLHF
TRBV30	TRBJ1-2	CAWSAGGGASKGGYTF
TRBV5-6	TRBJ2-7	CASSLDTYEQYF
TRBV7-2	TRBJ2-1	CASSLLLAGVEQFF
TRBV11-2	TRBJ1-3	CASSSRGGGNTIYF
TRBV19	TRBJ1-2	CASSIGGGNYGYTF
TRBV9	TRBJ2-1	CASNRDGLHEQFF
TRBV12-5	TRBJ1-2	CASGFGGGHQPYGYTF
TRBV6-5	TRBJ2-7	CASSYLLDRTYEQYF
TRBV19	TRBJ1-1	CASSTSRQGQGMNTEAFF
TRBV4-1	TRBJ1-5	CASSQTTDRGDSNQPQHF
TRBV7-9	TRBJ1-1	CASSPGGMNTEAFF
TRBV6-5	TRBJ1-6	CASSWDRGNSPLHF
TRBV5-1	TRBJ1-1	CASSIGQNTEAFF
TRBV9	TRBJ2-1	CASSLRQGALHNEQFF
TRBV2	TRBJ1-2	CASSGTGGKGYTF
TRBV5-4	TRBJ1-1	CASSTRQGLMDIAAFF
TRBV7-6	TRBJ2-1	CASSLTASRDEQFF
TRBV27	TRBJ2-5	CASSYQGGGETQYF
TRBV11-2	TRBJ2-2	CASSLGGQGSNTGELFF
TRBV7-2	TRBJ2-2	CASSFSGTGELFF
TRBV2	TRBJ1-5	CASSEAGQGNQPQHF
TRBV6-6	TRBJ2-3	CASLAGGGDTQYF
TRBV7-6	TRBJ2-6	CASSSTSGVGANVLTF
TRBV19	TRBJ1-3	CASSPSGTRFGNTIYF
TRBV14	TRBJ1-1	CASSRRTGNTEAFF
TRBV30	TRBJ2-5	CAWRRAGLRETQYF
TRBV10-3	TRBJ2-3	CAISESNPDTDTQYF
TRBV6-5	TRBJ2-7	CASRSNYEQYF
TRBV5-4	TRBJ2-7	CASSLPGPLYEQYF
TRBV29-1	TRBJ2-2	CSVSSGSTGELFF
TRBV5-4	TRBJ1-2	CASSSGQGSNYGYTF
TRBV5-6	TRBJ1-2	CASSPQGGSNYGYTF
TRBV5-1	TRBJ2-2	CASKAGGTGELFF
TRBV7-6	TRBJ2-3	CASSGPVEGASPTDTQYF
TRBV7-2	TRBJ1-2	CASSSVQTGTIGYTF
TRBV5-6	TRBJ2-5	CASSFFGGAGEREQYF
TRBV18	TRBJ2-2	CASSPPSLGGNTGELFF
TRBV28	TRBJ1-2	CASSFQGADYGYTF
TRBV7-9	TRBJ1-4	CASSPGTGDNEKLFF
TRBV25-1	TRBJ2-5	CASSDRPGETQYF
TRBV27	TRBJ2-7	CASSLLTSGSFEQYF
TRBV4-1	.	CASSQDHGQGLREQYF
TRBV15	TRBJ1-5	CATSRPDRGSNQPQHF
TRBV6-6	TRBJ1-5	CASSRGTGSNQPQHF
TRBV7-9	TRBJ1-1	CASSPGKNTEAFF
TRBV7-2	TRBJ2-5	CASSSWGSGGQETQYF
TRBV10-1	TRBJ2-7	CASSEGQAYEQYF
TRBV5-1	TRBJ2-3	CASRLAGGHGTDTQYF
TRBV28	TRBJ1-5	CASTPIAWAGDDQPQHF
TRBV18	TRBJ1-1	CASSPPSGWNEAFF
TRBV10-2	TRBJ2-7	CASSVPGLANYEQYF
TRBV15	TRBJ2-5	CATSRGTSGSVQETQYF
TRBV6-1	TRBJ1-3	CASTRQGDGGNTIYF
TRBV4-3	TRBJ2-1	CASSQRLAVGEQFF